Included here is one T cell receptor beta chain sequence, with context. Its antigen is as yet unknown. The sample originates from a study of PD-L1 blockade in urothelial cancer. Study details: Blood was analyzed 3 weeks (second dose) and 6 weeks after treatment start.

Sequencing was performed with immunoSEQ multiplex PCR; in TCRdb, only in-frame clones are kept and a portion is missing. The data show some 74,000 clones, with about 85% seen just once and under 8.5% held by the top ten. Points from the study as a whole: Pretreatment TCR clonality in blood, when below the median, was predictive of better survival. Durable-benefit cases showed more tumor-associated blood clone expansion at 3 weeks.

Germline CDR1 is SGHTA and CDR2 is FQGTGA. This CDR3 region has 13 residues. The V segment lost 8 bases and the J segment 2 bases; nucleotides outside the gene matches: 5. The time point was: pretreatment peripheral blood. The study enrolled patients with locally advanced or metastatic urothelial carcinoma. The sequencing here drew on PBMCs, taken around atezolizumab (anti-PD-L1) treatment. V and J are TRBV7-3 and TRBJ2-7, with TRBD2 matching over 8 bases. This receptor was identified in a man aged 35 to 55 with urothelial cancer. The CDR3 protein is CASAAGVPYEQYF. The CDR3 DNA reads TGTGCCAGCGCAGCGGGGGTTCCCTACGAGCAGTACTTC.